Given below is one T cell receptor (beta chain) in context. Its antigen is undetermined. This record comes from a study of CD8 T cells in ankylosing spondylitis. General study findings and limits: What seemed typical of ankylosing spondylitis blood was a TCR beta motif built from several highly homologous variants. A CD8+ phenotype characterized the disease-linked clones, which were relatively rare in peripheral blood. Within matched ankylosing spondylitis synovial fluid, disease-linked clones were reportedly significantly enriched.

Quantitative molecular-barcoded 5'-RACE generated the TCR beta libraries. MiXCR, applied by TCRdb to the 5' RACE reads, yields one record per CDR3 protein. Among 400,000 or so distinct CDR3 sequences, more than 25% were seen once, and the ten largest hold roughly 0.9%. Germline lookup yields CDR1 MNHEY and CDR2 SVGEGT. The CDR3 runs to 14 residues. Trimming cost V 7 bases and J 3 bases, with 16 bases left between them. The chain links TRBV6-2 or TRBV6-3 to TRBJ2-7; D is possibly TRBD2 (6 bases). This clonotype originated in a male donor with ankylosing spondylitis. Source material: blood, either unsorted or a sorted T cell fraction (not recorded which). The CDR3 DNA follows: TGTGCCAGCACGTCCTCCGGGAGCGACTACGAGCAGTACGTC. This codes for CASTSSGSDYEQYV.